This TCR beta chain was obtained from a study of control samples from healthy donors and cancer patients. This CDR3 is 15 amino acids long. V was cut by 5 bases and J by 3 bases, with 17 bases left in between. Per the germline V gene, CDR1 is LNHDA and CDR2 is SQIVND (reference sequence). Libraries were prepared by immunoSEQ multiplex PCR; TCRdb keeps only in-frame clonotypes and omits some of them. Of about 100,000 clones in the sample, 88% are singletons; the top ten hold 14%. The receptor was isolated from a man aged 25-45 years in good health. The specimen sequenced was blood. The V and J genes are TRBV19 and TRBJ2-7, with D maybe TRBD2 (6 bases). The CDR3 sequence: CASSFDGGADYEQYF. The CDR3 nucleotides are TGTGCCAGTAGTTTTGATGGCGGGGCGGACTACGAGCAGTACTTC. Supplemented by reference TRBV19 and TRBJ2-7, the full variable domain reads DGGITQSPKYLFRKEGQNVTLSCEQNLNHDAMYWYRQDPGQGLRLIYYSQIVNDFQKGDIAEGYSVSREKKESFPLTVTSAQKNPTAFYLCASSFDGGADYEQYFGPGTRLTVT.